A selection of T cell receptor beta chains follows, all from one sample in a study of blood T cell repertoires in COVID-19. Libraries were prepared by immunoSEQ multiplex PCR; TCRdb keeps only in-frame clonotypes and omits some of them. The sample consists of roughly 140,000 clones, 88% of them appearing once. What was sequenced was PBMCs or T cells enriched from blood (not recorded which). The origin of the receptors is a woman aged 25 to 39 with acute COVID-19. Both conserved end residues are part of each CDR3. The order of the fields is D gene, V gene, clone size, J gene, CDR3 DNA, CDR3 protein. The D gene is left open where the match is weak. Clone size, where shown, is once, few, many, or a class for clones that have expanded.

d_gene: TRBD2; v_gene: TRBV5-4; abundance: NA; j_gene: TRBJ2-3; CDR3nt: TGTGCCAGCAGCCGGCCTAGCGGGAGGGATTCCACAGATACGCAGTATTTT; CDR3aa: CASSRPSGRDSTDTQYF
d_gene: TRBD1; v_gene: TRBV28; abundance: NA; j_gene: TRBJ2-7; CDR3nt: TGTGCCAGCAGTTTGGCCCGGGACAGGGGCCACGAGCAGTACTTC; CDR3aa: CASSLARDRGHEQYF
d_gene: TRBD1; v_gene: TRBV13; abundance: NA; j_gene: TRBJ1-5; CDR3nt: TGTGCCAGCAGCGTGGGACAGGGGGGGCCCCAGCATTTT; CDR3aa: CASSVGQGGPQHF
d_gene: NA; v_gene: TRBV4-1; abundance: NA; j_gene: TRBJ1-1; CDR3nt: TGCGCCAGCAGCCAACTCTTCCCAGGGAACACTGAAGCTTTCTTT; CDR3aa: CASSQLFPGNTEAFF
d_gene: TRBD1; v_gene: TRBV7-2; abundance: NA; j_gene: TRBJ1-1; CDR3nt: TGTGCCAGCAGCTTTAGGACAGGGGGCGCGGGCACTGAAGCTTTCTTT; CDR3aa: CASSFRTGGAGTEAFF
d_gene: NA; v_gene: TRBV6-2/TRBV6-3; abundance: NA; j_gene: TRBJ2-3; CDR3nt: TGTGCCAGCAGTCCCCCCCGTCTGGGGCTAGATACGCAGTATTTT; CDR3aa: CASSPPRLGLDTQYF
d_gene: TRBD1; v_gene: TRBV5-1; abundance: NA; j_gene: TRBJ1-4; CDR3nt: TGCGCCAGCAGCGACAGACAGGGGGCGAATGAAAAACTGTTTTTT; CDR3aa: CASSDRQGANEKLFF
d_gene: TRBD1; v_gene: TRBV28; abundance: NA; j_gene: TRBJ1-2; CDR3nt: TGTGCCAGCAGTTTATTGACAGGGGGTAGCGCAAACTATGGCTACACCTTC; CDR3aa: CASSLLTGGSANYGYTF
d_gene: NA; v_gene: TRBV28; abundance: NA; j_gene: TRBJ1-2; CDR3nt: TGTGCCAGCAGTTTATCCGTAGGCGGCAGCCTCTATGGCTACACCTTC; CDR3aa: CASSLSVGGSLYGYTF
d_gene: NA; v_gene: TRBV19; abundance: NA; j_gene: TRBJ1-5; CDR3nt: TGTGCCAGTAGTATAGATGCGGGGAGCCTGTGGCCCCAGCATTTT; CDR3aa: CASSIDAGSLWPQHF
d_gene: TRBD1; v_gene: TRBV29-1; abundance: once; j_gene: TRBJ2-1; CDR3nt: TGCAGCGTTGAGCGTTTGATCGGGACAGGGGGGTACGATGAGCAGTTCTTC; CDR3aa: CSVERLIGTGGYDEQFF
d_gene: NA; v_gene: TRBV19; abundance: NA; j_gene: TRBJ1-1; CDR3nt: TGTGCCAGTAGGACTCCCTTAGGGAACACTGAAGCTTTCTTT; CDR3aa: CASRTPLGNTEAFF
d_gene: NA; v_gene: TRBV7-9; abundance: once; j_gene: TRBJ1-1; CDR3nt: TGTGCCAGCAGCTTTCAGGAGGTCACTGAAGCTTTCTTT; CDR3aa: CASSFQEVTEAFF
d_gene: TRBD1; v_gene: TRBV5-8; abundance: NA; j_gene: TRBJ2-3; CDR3nt: TGTGCCAGCAGCTACTACAGGGGAGACGCGGACACAGATACGCAGTATTTT; CDR3aa: CASSYYRGDADTDTQYF
d_gene: TRBD1; v_gene: TRBV6-5; abundance: NA; j_gene: TRBJ2-7; CDR3nt: TGTGCCAGCAGACGCCGGGACAGCTACGAGCAGTACTTC; CDR3aa: CASRRRDSYEQYF
d_gene: NA; v_gene: TRBV20-1; abundance: few; j_gene: TRBJ2-7; CDR3nt: TGCAGTGCTAGTATCCGAGTTTCCCCACCCGAGCAGTACTTC; CDR3aa: CSASIRVSPPEQYF
d_gene: NA; v_gene: TRBV5-6; abundance: NA; j_gene: TRBJ1-1; CDR3nt: TGTGCCAGCAGCGGGGCCGCGAACACTGAAGCTTTCTTT; CDR3aa: CASSGAANTEAFF
d_gene: NA; v_gene: TRBV24-1; abundance: NA; j_gene: TRBJ2-3; CDR3nt: TGTGCCACCAGTGATTCGCGGGGCACAGATACGCAGTATTTT; CDR3aa: CATSDSRGTDTQYF
d_gene: TRBD2; v_gene: TRBV28; abundance: NA; j_gene: TRBJ2-1; CDR3nt: TGTGCCAGCAGTCTCGCTAGCGGGAGGGTTATGGAGCAGTTCTTC; CDR3aa: CASSLASGRVMEQFF
d_gene: NA; v_gene: TRBV21-1; abundance: NA; j_gene: TRBJ2-3; CDR3nt: TGTGCCAGCACCGAGGCGCCGGGAGGGCCGCAAGATACGCAGTATTTT; CDR3aa: CASTEAPGGPQDTQYF
d_gene: NA; v_gene: TRBV7-3; abundance: NA; j_gene: TRBJ1-1; CDR3nt: TGTGCCAGCAGCTTAGGGGAGCCAACTGAAGCTTTCTTT; CDR3aa: CASSLGEPTEAFF
d_gene: NA; v_gene: TRBV9; abundance: NA; j_gene: TRBJ2-3; CDR3nt: TGTGCCAGCGCCCCAAGGTCAGGGTCGGATACGCAGTATTTT; CDR3aa: CASAPRSGSDTQYF
d_gene: NA; v_gene: TRBV19; abundance: NA; j_gene: TRBJ1-3; CDR3nt: TGTGCCAGTATCTCCCGGGTCTCTGGAAACACCATATATTTT; CDR3aa: CASISRVSGNTIYF
d_gene: NA; v_gene: TRBV6-6; abundance: NA; j_gene: TRBJ1-2; CDR3nt: TGTGCCAGCAGTCGACTGACCGGGGGTGGCTACACCTTC; CDR3aa: CASSRLTGGGYTF